This T cell receptor (beta chain) was obtained from a study of tumor-infiltrating lymphocytes in primary liver carcinoma. Regarding the study as a whole: Paired tumor-adjacent and tumor-blood samples overlapped less than tumor region pairs did. Only about 7-24% of top clones showed up in all five tumor regions.

Germline V gene sequence: CDR1 LNHDA, CDR2 SQIVND (reference sequence). The CDR3 is made up of 15 amino acids. For this clonotype: Its antigen is unidentified. A junction boundary mismatches the germline segment, possibly from a read error.

With a constant-region primer, TCR beta cDNA was made from 450 to 500 ng of total RNA. Libraries covering TCR beta were generated through three nested multiplex PCR rounds (using a slightly modified ARM-PCR). The first two PCR rounds, roughly 9 cycles each, used TRBV1-TRBV30 forward primers and a C-beta reverse primer. TCRdb independently ran MiXCR on the multiplex PCR reads; one entry per CDR3 protein. The sample has 40,000 to 45,000 distinct CDR3 sequences, around 70% seen once. Both RNA and DNA were isolated together from approximately 20-30 mg of bulk tissue that had not been sorted. Viable tumor cell content exceeded 80% in every tumor sample.

What was sequenced was liver tumor tissue from sampling region 2. This sample's subset: tumor region T2, inferior pole. The TCR comes from a man aged 40-55 years with primary liver carcinoma and hepatitis B virus infection. This chain uses TRBV19 with TRBJ2-2, with a possible D match to TRBD2 (6 bases). The CDR3 loop is CASRFMGGRAGKLFF. As DNA, the CDR3 is TGTGCCAGTAGGTTCATGGGAGGTCGGGCCGGGAAGCTGTTTTTC.